These T cell receptor beta chains were read from a single sample in a study of breast tumors, draining lymph nodes, adjacent tissues. MiXCR, applied by TCRdb to the multiplex PCR reads, yields one record per CDR3 protein. The sample consists of about 150,000 distinct CDR3 sequences, around a third of them appearing once. The sequenced sample was axillary lymph node tissue. All receptors derive from a female donor with breast cancer. Some clones in this sample may be carry-over from other donors' samples. CDR3s include the opening cysteine and the closing phenylalanine or tryptophan. D genes are given only for firm matches. A clone size is listed for some rows: how often the clone was seen (once, few, many), or a class if it is expanded.

D gene,J gene,clone size,V gene,CDR3 DNA,CDR3 protein
NA,TRBJ1-1,NA,TRBV5-1,TGCGCCAGCAGCTTGGTAACGAACACTGAAGCTTTCTTT,CASSLVTNTEAFF
TRBD2,TRBJ2-5,many,TRBV7-9,TGTGCCAGCAGCCCCCATCCCGGACTAGAGGAGCAAGAGCCCCAGTACTTC,CASSPHPGLEEQEPQYF
TRBD1,TRBJ2-3,NA,TRBV6-2/TRBV6-3,TGTGCCAGCAATCATATACCCTGGGGACAGGGGAGGACAGATACGCAGTATTTT,CASNHIPWGQGRTDTQYF
TRBD1,TRBJ1-1,few,TRBV28,TGTGCCAGCCGCCTCCCAACCGGGACAGCGAACACTGAAGCTTTCTTT,CASRLPTGTANTEAFF
NA,TRBJ1-1,few,TRBV10-3,TGTGCCATCGAAGCAGAGACTAACACTGAAGCTTTCTTT,CAIEAETNTEAFF
NA,TRBJ1-2,many,TRBV5-5,TGTGCCAGCAGCTCCGGGGGGACCCTCTATGGCTACACCTTC,CASSSGGTLYGYTF
TRBD1,TRBJ2-3,many,TRBV19,TGTGCCAGTATTGATTCGACAGGGGGCCCGGATACGCAGTATTTT,CASIDSTGGPDTQYF
NA,TRBJ2-3,NA,TRBV12-3/TRBV12-4,TGTGCCAGCAGTACCCGTGGGGGAAGTAATACGCAGTATTTT,CASSTRGGSNTQYF
NA,TRBJ2-2,many,TRBV7-2,TGTGCCAGCAGCCCCGCCCGAAGTACCACCGGGGAGCTGTTTTTT,CASSPARSTTGELFF
TRBD2,TRBJ2-3,NA,TRBV4-2,TGTGCCAGCAGCCAAGATGGGACTAGCGGGGCAGATACGCAGTATTTT,CASSQDGTSGADTQYF
TRBD2,TRBJ2-1,NA,TRBV28,TGTGCCAGCTTTTCCCCCGGAAGCGGGGTGTACAATGAGCAGTTCTTC,CASFSPGSGVYNEQFF
NA,TRBJ1-3,many,TRBV7-3,TGTGCCAGCAGCTTAATCATTGAAATCCCTGGAAACACCATATATTTT,CASSLIIEIPGNTIYF
TRBD2,TRBJ2-1,many,TRBV11-2,TGTGCCAGCAGCTCCGGGACTACTTCGCGGCACAATGAGCAGTTCTTC,CASSSGTTSRHNEQFF
NA,TRBJ1-1,NA,TRBV20-1,TGCAGTGCCACCCGAGGGGGGGCTGACACTGAAGCTTTCTTT,CSATRGGADTEAFF
NA,TRBJ1-3,many,TRBV2,TGTGCCAGCACCGAAGGCCTTGGAAACACCATATATTTT,CASTEGLGNTIYF
TRBD1,TRBJ2-7,NA,TRBV10-2,TGCGCCAGCAGTGAGTCACAGGGACAGGGTCAGACCTACGAGCAGTACTTC,CASSESQGQGQTYEQYF
NA,TRBJ2-3,many,TRBV19,TGTGCCAGTAGTATAGATACAAATCTCTACACAGATACGCAGTATTTT,CASSIDTNLYTDTQYF
TRBD2,TRBJ2-3,many,TRBV11-1,TGTGCCAGCAGCTTAAGAAGCGGGGGATACTCTAGCACAGATACGCAGTATTTT,CASSLRSGGYSSTDTQYF
NA,TRBJ2-6,NA,TRBV5-1,TGCGCCAGCAGCTTGGGAGGGGGTAATGGGGCCAACGTCCTGACTTTC,CASSLGGGNGANVLTF
NA,TRBJ2-7,many,TRBV3-1,TGTGCCAGCAGCCATTCACCAGGGGAACTGAACGAGCAGTACTTC,CASSHSPGELNEQYF
TRBD1,TRBJ1-5,NA,TRBV20-1,TGCAGTGCTAGAAGGGACAGGGTAAATGAGCAGCCCCAGCATTTT,CSARRDRVNEQPQHF
TRBD1,TRBJ2-3,NA,TRBV9,TGTGCCGGCAGCGAGACAGGGACCGCAGATACGCAGTCTTTT,CAGSETGTADTQSF
NA,TRBJ1-6,NA,TRBV5-6,TGTGCCAGCAGCGTTGGGGGCTCACCCCTCCACTTT,CASSVGGSPLHF
TRBD2,TRBJ2-2,NA,TRBV7-3,TGTGCCAGCGGCTTAGCGGGACATTCAGCGAACACCGGGGAGCTGTTTTTT,CASGLAGHSANTGELFF
NA,TRBJ2-1,many,TRBV6-1,TGTGCCAGCAGTGTACGGGGGCTCTTCGGGAATGAGCAGTTCTTC,CASSVRGLFGNEQFF
TRBD1,TRBJ1-3,many,TRBV19,TGTGCCAGTAGTCTTATGGACAGGGCTGGAAACACCATATATTTT,CASSLMDRAGNTIYF
NA,TRBJ1-1,NA,TRBV5-5,TGTGCCAGCAGCTTGGATGTAAGTCGGAACACTGAAGCTTTCTTT,CASSLDVSRNTEAFF
NA,TRBJ1-2,many,TRBV5-1,TGCGCCAGCAGCTTAGGGACACAATATGGCTACACCTTC,CASSLGTQYGYTF
TRBD2,TRBJ2-1,many,TRBV9,TGTGCCAGCAGCGTAGGAACTAGCGGGGGGTCCTCCTACAATGAGCAGTTCTTC,CASSVGTSGGSSYNEQFF
TRBD2,TRBJ2-3,NA,TRBV9,TGTGCCAGCAGCGCGGGGGGAAGCACAGATACGCAGTATTTT,CASSAGGSTDTQYF
NA,TRBJ2-1,many,TRBV7-2,TGTGCCAGCAGCTTAGACGCCCCGTCCTACAATGAGCAGTTCTTC,CASSLDAPSYNEQFF
TRBD1,TRBJ2-1,many,TRBV9,TGTGCCAGCAGCGCTGGGACAGGCGTCTACAATGAGCAGTTCTTC,CASSAGTGVYNEQFF
TRBD1,TRBJ1-4,many,TRBV2,TGTGCCAGCAGTGACGGGACAGGGCGCGAAAAACTGTTTTTT,CASSDGTGREKLFF
TRBD1,TRBJ2-3,many,TRBV19,TGTGCCAGTAGTCCGGGACAGGGGGCCTGGGATACGCAGTATTTT,CASSPGQGAWDTQYF
NA,TRBJ2-2,many,TRBV5-1,TGCGCCAGCAATAAGGGGCTCGGAGGCACCGGGGAGCTGTTTTTT,CASNKGLGGTGELFF
TRBD2,TRBJ2-7,many,TRBV6-2/TRBV6-3,TGTGCCAGCAGTTCGGTTCGTAGCGGGTACGAGCAGTACTTC,CASSSVRSGYEQYF
NA,TRBJ1-5,NA,TRBV3-1,TGTGCCAGCAGCCAGGGGGGCACAGATACGCAGCATTTT,CASSQGGTDTQHF
TRBD2,TRBJ2-7,many,TRBV5-5,TGTGCCAGCAGCCCGAGCGGGGGTCCTTCCTACGAGCAGTACTTC,CASSPSGGPSYEQYF
TRBD1,TRBJ2-7,NA,TRBV6-4,TGTGCCAGCAGTGACTCAAACAGGGGCAACGAGCAGTACTTC,CASSDSNRGNEQYF
NA,TRBJ1-2,many,TRBV7-9,TGTGCCAGCAGCTTTTTAGGCTATGGCTACACCTTC,CASSFLGYGYTF
TRBD2,TRBJ2-1,NA,TRBV27,TGTGCCAGCAGTTTACTAGCGGGGGGCGATGAGCAGTTCTTC,CASSLLAGGDEQFF
NA,TRBJ2-7,many,TRBV6-1,TGTGCCAGCAGGTCCGGAAGCTACGACTACGAGCAGTACTTC,CASRSGSYDYEQYF
NA,TRBJ2-2,few,TRBV30,TGTGCCTTCCAAAGGGGGAACACCGGGGAGCTGTTTTTT,CAFQRGNTGELFF
TRBD1,TRBJ1-6,NA,TRBV20-1,TGCAGTGCTAGGGCCCGGGACAGGGGAGGGAATAATTCACCCCTCCACTTT,CSARARDRGGNNSPLHF
TRBD1,TRBJ2-6,many,TRBV6-5,TGTGCCCCCCCCCCGGACAGGCAAGAATACGTCCTGACTTTC,CAPPPDRQEYVLTF
NA,TRBJ2-2,many,TRBV5-8,TGTGCCAGCAGCTCCAAATCTCGGGACACCGGGGAGCTGTTTTTT,CASSSKSRDTGELFF
TRBD1,TRBJ1-6,many,TRBV12-5,TGTGCTAGTGGTGAGGGACAGTCAGTAAGTTCACCCCTCCACTTT,CASGEGQSVSSPLHF
TRBD1,TRBJ1-3,NA,TRBV5-4,TGTGCCAGCAGCTCTGGACAGGTTGATGGCTACACCATATATTTT,CASSSGQVDGYTIYF
NA,TRBJ2-1,many,TRBV5-5,TGTGCCAGCAGCGCCACCCGGGACAATGAGCAGTTCTTC,CASSATRDNEQFF